This T cell receptor beta chain is from a study of T cells in Graves' hyperthyroidism and ophthalmopathy. TCR beta CDR3 regions were amplified from RNA transcripts. HTBI primers were the set used in a first-round RT-PCR of the TCR CDR3. TCRdb re-called the multiplex PCR reads with MiXCR, one entry per CDR3 protein. The data hold around 390,000 distinct CDR3 sequences, with approximately 14% observed a single time. Trimming cost V 1 base and J 0 bases, with 10 bases left between them. The CDR3 is made up of 16 amino acids. Per germline, CDR1 LGHNA and CDR2 YNFKEQ. The chain recombines TRBV4-2 with TRBJ2-1; weak D call: TRBD1 (6 bases). The source of this sequence is a woman in her 30s with Graves' ophthalmopathy. The sequenced sample consisted of blood. CDR3 sequence (DNA): TGTGCCAGCAGCCAAGTAGGACAGAACTCCTACAATGAGCAGTTCTTC. This sequence encodes CASSQVGQNSYNEQFF.